Reported below is one TCR beta chain. Its antigen is still unknown. Germline V CDR1 and CDR2: MNHNS, SASEGT. Trimming took 5 bases from V and 5 from J, leaving 15 bases between them. This CDR3 comprises 14 residues. MiXCR was run by TCRdb on the RT-PCR reads, yielding one entry per CDR3 protein. Here the sample spans hundreds of thousands of distinct CDR3 sequences, roughly 13% being singletons. This specimen belongs to a study of response to subunit inactivated influenza vaccine. Notes on the study in general: Authors suggested each seasonal flu vaccination may recruit only limited numbers of new T cells.

This sequence was found in a middle-aged man who received an inactivated influenza vaccine. This specimen was PBMCs from blood, taken about 14 days before vaccination. V and J are TRBV6-1 and TRBJ2-5, with D possibly being TRBD2 (6 bases). The CDR3 loop reads CASSTGGVGETQYF. CDR3 in DNA: TGTGCCAGCAGTACCGGAGGGGTAGGGGAGACCCAGTACTTC.